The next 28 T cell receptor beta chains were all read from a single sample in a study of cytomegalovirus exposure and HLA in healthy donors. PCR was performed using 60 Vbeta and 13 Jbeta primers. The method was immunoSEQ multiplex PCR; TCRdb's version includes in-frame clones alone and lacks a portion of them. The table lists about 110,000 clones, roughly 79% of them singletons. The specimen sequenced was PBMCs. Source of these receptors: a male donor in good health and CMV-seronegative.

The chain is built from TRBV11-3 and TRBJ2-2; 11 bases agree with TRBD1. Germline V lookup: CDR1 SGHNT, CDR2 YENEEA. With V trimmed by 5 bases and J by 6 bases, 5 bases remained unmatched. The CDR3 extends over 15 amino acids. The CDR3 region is CASSPRTGGPGELFF. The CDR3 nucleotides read TGTGCCAGCAGCCCGAGGACAGGGGGCCCCGGGGAGCTGTTTTTT.

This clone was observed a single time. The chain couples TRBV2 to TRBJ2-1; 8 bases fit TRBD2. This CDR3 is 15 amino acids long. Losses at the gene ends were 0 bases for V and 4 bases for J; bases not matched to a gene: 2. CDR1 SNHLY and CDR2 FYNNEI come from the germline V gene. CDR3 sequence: CASSEAAGGYNEQFF. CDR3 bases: TGTGCCAGCAGTGAAGCGGCGGGAGGTTACAATGAGCAGTTCTTC.

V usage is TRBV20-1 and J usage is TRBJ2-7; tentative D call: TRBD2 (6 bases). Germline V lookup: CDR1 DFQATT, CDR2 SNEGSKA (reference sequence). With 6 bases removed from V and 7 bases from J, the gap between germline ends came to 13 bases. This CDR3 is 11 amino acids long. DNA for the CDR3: TGCAGTGCATCCGGGAGTTGGGAGCAGTACTTC. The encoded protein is CSASGSWEQYF.

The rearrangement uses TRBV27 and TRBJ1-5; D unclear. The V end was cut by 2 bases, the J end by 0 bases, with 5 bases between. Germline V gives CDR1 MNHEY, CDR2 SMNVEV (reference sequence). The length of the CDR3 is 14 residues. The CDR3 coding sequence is TGTGCCAGCAGTTTACGGGATAGCAATCAGCCCCAGCATTTT. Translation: CASSLRDSNQPQHF.

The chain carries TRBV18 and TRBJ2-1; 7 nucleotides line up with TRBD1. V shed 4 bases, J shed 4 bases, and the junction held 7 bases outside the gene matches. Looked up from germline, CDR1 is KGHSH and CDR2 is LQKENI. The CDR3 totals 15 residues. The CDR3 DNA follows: TGTGCCAGCTCACAGTACAGGGGAGTTTACAATGAGCAGTTCTTC. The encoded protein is CASSQYRGVYNEQFF.

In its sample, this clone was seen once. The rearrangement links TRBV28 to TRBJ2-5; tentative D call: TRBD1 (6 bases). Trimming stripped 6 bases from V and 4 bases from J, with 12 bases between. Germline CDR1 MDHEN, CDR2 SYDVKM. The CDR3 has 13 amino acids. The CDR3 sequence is CASRPGQRETQYF. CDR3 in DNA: TGTGCCAGCAGGCCTGGACAGCGAGAGACCCAGTACTTC.

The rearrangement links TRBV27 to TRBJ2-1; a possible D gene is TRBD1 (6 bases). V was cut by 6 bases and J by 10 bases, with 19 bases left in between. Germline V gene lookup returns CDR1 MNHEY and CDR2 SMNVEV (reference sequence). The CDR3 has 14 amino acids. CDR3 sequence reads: CASRSPAEGDEQFF. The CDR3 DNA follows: TGTGCCAGCAGATCTCCCGCTGAGGGGGACGAGCAGTTCTTC.

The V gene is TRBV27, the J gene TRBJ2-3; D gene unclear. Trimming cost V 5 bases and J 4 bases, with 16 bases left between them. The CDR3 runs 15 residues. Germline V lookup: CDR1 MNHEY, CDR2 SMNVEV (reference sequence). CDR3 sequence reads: CASSQWLSLPDTQYF. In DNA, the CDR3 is TGTGCCAGCAGTCAGTGGCTGTCTCTCCCAGATACGCAGTATTTT.

In DNA, the CDR3 is TGCGCCAGCAGTGCGCCGACTCCATTGATAGACGAGCAGTACTTC. Translating it yields CASSAPTPLIDEQYF. The chain uses TRBV10-2 and TRBJ2-7, with D unclear. Trimming took off 4 bases at V and 5 bases at J, with 18 bases between the two ends. The CDR3 totals 15 residues. The germline gives CDR1 WSHSY, CDR2 SAAADI.

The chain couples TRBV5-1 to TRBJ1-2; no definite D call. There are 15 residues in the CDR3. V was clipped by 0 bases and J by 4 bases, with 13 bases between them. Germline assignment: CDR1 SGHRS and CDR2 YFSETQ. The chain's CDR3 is CASSLAAGNSYGYTF. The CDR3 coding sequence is TGCGCCAGCAGCTTGGCAGCGGGGAATAGCTATGGCTACACCTTC. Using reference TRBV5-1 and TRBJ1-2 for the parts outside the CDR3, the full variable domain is KAGVTQTPRYLIKTRGQQVTLSCSPISGHRSVSWYQQTPGQGLQFLFEYFSETQRNKGNFPGRFSGRQFSNSRSEMNVSTLELGDSALYLCASSLAAGNSYGYTFGSGTRLTVV.

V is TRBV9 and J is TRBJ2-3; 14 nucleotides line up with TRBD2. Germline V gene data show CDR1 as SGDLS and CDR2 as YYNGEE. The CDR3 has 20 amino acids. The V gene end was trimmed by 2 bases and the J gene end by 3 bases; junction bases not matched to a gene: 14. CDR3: CASSVNPGTSGSRRTDTQYF. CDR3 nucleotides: TGTGCCAGCAGCGTGAACCCCGGGACTAGCGGGAGTAGGCGAACAGATACGCAGTATTTT.

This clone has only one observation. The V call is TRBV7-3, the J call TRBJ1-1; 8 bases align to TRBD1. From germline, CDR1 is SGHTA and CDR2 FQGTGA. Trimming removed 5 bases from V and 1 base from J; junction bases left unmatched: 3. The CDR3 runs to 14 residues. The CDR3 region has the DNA TGTGCCAGCAGCCGGACAGGGTCGAACACTGAAGCTTTCTTT. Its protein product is CASSRTGSNTEAFF.

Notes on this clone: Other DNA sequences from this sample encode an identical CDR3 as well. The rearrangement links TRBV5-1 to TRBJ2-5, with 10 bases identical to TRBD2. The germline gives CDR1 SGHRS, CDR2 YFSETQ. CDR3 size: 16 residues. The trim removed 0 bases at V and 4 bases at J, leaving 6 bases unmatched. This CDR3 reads CASSLGGLAGVETQYF. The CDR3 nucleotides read TGCGCCAGCAGCTTGGGGGGGCTAGCGGGAGTAGAGACCCAGTACTTC.

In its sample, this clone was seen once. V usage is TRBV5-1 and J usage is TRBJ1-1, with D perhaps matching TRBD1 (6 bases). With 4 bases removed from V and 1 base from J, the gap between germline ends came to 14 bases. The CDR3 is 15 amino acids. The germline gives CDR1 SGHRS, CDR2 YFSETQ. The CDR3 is CASSQGSRGNTEAFF. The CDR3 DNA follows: TGCGCCAGCAGCCAGGGTAGCAGGGGGAACACTGAAGCTTTCTTT.

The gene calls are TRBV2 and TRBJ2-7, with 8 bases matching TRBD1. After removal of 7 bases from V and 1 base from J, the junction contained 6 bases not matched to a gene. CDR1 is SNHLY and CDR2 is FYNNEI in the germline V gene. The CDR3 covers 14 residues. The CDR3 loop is CASKEQGVSYEQYF. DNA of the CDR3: TGTGCCAGCAAGGAACAGGGGGTATCCTACGAGCAGTACTTC.

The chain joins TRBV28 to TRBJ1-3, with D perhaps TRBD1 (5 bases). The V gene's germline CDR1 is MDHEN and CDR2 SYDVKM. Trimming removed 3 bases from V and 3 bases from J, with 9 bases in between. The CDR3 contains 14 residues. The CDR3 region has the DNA TGTGCCAGCAGTTTTGGGGGACTTGGAAACACCATATATTTT. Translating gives CASSFGGLGNTIYF. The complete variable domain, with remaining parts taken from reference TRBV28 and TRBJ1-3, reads DVKVTQSSRYLVKRTGEKVFLECVQDMDHENMFWYRQDPGLGLRLIYFSYDVKMKEKGDIPEGYSVSREKKERFSLILESASTNQTSMYLCASSFGGLGNTIYFGEGSWLTVV.

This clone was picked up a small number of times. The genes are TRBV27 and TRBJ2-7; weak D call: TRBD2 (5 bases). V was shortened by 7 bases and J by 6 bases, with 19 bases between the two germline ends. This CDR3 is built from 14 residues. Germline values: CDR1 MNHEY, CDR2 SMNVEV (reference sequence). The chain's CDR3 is CASTLTGSSGEQYF. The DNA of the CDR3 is TGTGCCAGCACCCTCACGGGGTCATCTGGCGAGCAGTACTTC.

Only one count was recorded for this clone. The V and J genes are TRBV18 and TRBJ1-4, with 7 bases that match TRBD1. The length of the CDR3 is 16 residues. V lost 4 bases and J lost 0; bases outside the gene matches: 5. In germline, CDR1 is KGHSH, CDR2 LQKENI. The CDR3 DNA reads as TGTGCCAGCTCACGGGACAGACCTGCAACTAATGAAAAACTGTTTTTT. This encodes CASSRDRPATNEKLFF.

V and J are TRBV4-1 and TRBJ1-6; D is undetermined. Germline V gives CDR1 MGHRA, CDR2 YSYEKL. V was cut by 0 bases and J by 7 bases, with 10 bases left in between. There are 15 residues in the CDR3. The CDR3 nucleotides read TGCGCCAGCAGCCAAGATAACCAGGCCAATTCACCCCTCCACTTT. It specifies CASSQDNQANSPLHF.

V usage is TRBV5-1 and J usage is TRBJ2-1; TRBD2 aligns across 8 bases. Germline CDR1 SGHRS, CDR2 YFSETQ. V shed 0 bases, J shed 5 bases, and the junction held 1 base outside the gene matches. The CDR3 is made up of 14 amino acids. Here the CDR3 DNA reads TGCGCCAGCAGCTTGGGGGGACTAGACAATGAGCAGTTCTTC. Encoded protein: CASSLGGLDNEQFF. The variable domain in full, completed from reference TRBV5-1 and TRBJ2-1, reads KAGVTQTPRYLIKTRGQQVTLSCSPISGHRSVSWYQQTPGQGLQFLFEYFSETQRNKGNFPGRFSGRQFSNSRSEMNVSTLELGDSALYLCASSLGGLDNEQFFGPGTRLTVL.

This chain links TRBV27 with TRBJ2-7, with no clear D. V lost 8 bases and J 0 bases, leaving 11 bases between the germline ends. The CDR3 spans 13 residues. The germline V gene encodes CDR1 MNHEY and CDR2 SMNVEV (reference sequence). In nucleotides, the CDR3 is TGTGCCAGCCGCCTCCTAAACTCCTACGAGCAGTACTTC. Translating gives CASRLLNSYEQYF.

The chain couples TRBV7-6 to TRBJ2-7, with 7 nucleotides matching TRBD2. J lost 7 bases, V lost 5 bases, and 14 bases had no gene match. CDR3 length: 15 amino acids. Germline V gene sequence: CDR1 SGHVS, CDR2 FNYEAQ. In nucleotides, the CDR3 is TGTGCCAGCAGCCCCCCTAGCGGAAGCAAGGGGGAGCAGTACTTC. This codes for CASSPPSGSKGEQYF.

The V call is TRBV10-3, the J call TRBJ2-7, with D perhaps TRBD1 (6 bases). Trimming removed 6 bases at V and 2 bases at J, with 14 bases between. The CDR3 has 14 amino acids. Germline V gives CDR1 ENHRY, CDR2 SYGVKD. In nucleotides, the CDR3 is TGTGCCATCAGGAGTACAGGGAACCCCTACGAGCAGTACTTC. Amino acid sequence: CAIRSTGNPYEQYF.

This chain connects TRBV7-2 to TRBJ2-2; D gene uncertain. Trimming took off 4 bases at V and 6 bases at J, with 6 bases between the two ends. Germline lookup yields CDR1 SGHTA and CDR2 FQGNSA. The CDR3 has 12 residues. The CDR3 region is CASSSRAGELFF. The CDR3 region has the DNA TGTGCCAGCAGCTCCCGGGCCGGGGAGCTGTTTTTT.

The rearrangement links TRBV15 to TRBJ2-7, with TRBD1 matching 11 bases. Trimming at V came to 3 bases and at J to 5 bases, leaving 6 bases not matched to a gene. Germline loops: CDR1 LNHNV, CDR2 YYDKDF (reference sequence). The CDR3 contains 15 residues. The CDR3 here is CATSSPGQGGHEQYF. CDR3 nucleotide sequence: TGTGCCACCAGCAGCCCGGGACAGGGGGGTCACGAGCAGTACTTC.

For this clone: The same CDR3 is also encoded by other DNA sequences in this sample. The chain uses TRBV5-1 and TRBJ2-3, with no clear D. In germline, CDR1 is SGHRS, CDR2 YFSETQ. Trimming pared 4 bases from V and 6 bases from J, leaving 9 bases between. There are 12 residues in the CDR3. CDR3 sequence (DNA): TGCGCCAGCAGCCTCGGAGCGGATACGCAGTATTTT. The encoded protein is CASSLGADTQYF.

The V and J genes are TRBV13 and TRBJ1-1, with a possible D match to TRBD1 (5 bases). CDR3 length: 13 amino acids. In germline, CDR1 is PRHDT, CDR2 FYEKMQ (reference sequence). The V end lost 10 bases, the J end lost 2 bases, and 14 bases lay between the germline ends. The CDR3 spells CATLRRANTEAFF. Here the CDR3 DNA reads TGTGCCACCCTTCGCAGGGCAAACACTGAAGCTTTCTTT.

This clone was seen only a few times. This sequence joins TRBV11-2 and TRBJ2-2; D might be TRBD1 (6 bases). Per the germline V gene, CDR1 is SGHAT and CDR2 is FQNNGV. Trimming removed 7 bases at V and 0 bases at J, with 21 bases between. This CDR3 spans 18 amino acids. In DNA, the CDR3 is TGTGCCAGCACCCAGGGAGAGGGGTCAGGGGCGAACACCGGGGAGCTGTTTTTT. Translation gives CASTQGEGSGANTGELFF.